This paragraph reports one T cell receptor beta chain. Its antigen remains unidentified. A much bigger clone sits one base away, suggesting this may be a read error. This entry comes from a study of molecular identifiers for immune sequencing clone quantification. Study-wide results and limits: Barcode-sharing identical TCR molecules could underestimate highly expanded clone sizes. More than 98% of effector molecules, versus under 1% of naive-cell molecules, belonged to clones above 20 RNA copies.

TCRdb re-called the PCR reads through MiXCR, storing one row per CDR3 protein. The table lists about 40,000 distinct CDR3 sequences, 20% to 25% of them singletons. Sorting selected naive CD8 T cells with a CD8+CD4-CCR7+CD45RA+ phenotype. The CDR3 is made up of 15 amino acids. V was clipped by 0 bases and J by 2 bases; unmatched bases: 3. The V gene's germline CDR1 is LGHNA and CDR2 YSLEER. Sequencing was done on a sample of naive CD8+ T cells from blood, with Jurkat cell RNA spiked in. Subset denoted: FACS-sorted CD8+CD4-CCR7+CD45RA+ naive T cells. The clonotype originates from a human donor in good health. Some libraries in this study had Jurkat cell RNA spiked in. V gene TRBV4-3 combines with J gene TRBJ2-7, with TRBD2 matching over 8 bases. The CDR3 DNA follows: TGCGCCAGCAGCCAAGATCGGGGGGGGACCTACGAGCAGTACTTC. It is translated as CASSQDRGGTYEQYF.